This T cell receptor beta chain was sequenced during a study of chemoradiotherapy in HPV16-positive cancers. Study in general: Candidate HPV-specific clones and shared TCR motifs came from a couple of HPV16-positive patients. Study-wide results and caveats: Better recurrence-free survival went with HPV-responsive T-cell expansion in HPV16-positive patients. HPV-specific T cells were functionally defined from only a couple of HPV16-positive patients.

CDR1 is WNHNN, CDR2 SYGVQD, per germline (reference sequence). After removal of 4 bases from V and 4 bases from J, the junction contained 9 bases not matched to a gene. This CDR3 contains 15 residues. Repeated repertoire sampling spanned the course of chemoradiotherapy. Repertoires were generated with immunoSEQ multiplex PCR, while TCRdb's copy carries only in-frame clones and drops some. Altogether over 800 clones are present, approximately 91% being singletons, with the ten largest covering about 6%. In the case of this clone: The antigen remains unidentified.

The V and J genes are TRBV10-1 and TRBJ1-2, with TRBD1 matching over 7 bases. The sequences come from tumor tissue, collected from a patient who underwent chemoradiotherapy. The clonotype comes from a human donor with HPV-associated anogenital cancer. CDR3 sequence (DNA): TGCGCCAGCAGTGGAATAATGCAGGGGGGCTATGGCTACACCTTC. Its protein is CASSGIMQGGYGYTF.